One sample yielded the 29 T cell receptor beta chains listed below, sequenced in a study of cytomegalovirus exposure and HLA in healthy donors. PCR involved 60 Vbeta and 13 Jbeta primers. Sequencing used immunoSEQ multiplex PCR; TCRdb keeps in-frame clones, though not all of them. The sample records about 200,000 clones, 65% to 90% being singletons. The source material was PBMCs. Every receptor here comes from a woman in her twenties or thirties in good health and CMV-seronegative.

V gene TRBV7-6 combines with J gene TRBJ2-5; 9 bases map to TRBD2. This CDR3 is 16 amino acids long. The V gene end was trimmed by 0 bases and the J gene end by 3 bases; junction bases not matched to a gene: 5. Germline-derived CDR1 and CDR2 are SGHVS and FNYEAQ. Written as DNA, the CDR3 is TGTGCCAGCAGCTTAGCCCTGACTAGCGGAGAAGAGACCCAGTACTTC. It codes for CASSLALTSGEETQYF.

This clone occurred once. The rearrangement joins TRBV18 to TRBJ2-3; D perhaps matches TRBD2 (6 bases). V lost 3 bases and J lost 5, with 9 bases in between. The CDR3 consists of 13 residues. Per germline, CDR1 KGHSH and CDR2 LQKENI. This CDR3 reads CASSPNGGDTQYF. The CDR3 DNA reads as TGTGCCAGCTCACCCAACGGGGGAGATACGCAGTATTTT.

The J gene is TRBJ2-3, the V gene TRBV7-9, with D unresolved. V gave up 2 bases and J gave up 0 bases, with 12 bases separating them. Germline V gene sequence: CDR1 SEHNR, CDR2 FQNEAQ (reference sequence). There are 16 residues in the CDR3. CDR3 protein: CASSLSAGRSTDTQYF. CDR3 nucleotides: TGTGCCAGCAGCTTATCCGCAGGCCGGAGCACAGATACGCAGTATTTT.

The gene calls are TRBV28 and TRBJ1-2; 9 positions agree with TRBD1. This CDR3 contains 13 residues. The germline V gene encodes CDR1 MDHEN and CDR2 SYDVKM. Trimming took 8 bases from V and 13 from J; bases not matched to a gene: 14. CDR3 in amino acids: CASGTGGPQVGTF. CDR3 in DNA: TGTGCCAGCGGCACAGGGGGCCCGCAGGTTGGCACCTTC.

A few counts support this clone. The gene calls are TRBV29-1 and TRBJ2-1, with 7 bases matching TRBD2. CDR1 and CDR2 (germline): SQVTM, ANQGSEA. Trimming at V came to 5 bases and at J to 5 bases, leaving 12 bases not matched to a gene. CDR3 length: 15 residues. The CDR3 DNA follows: TGCAGCGTTCGGGGTTCGGCTAGCGGAGACAATGAGCAGTTCTTC. Translating gives CSVRGSASGDNEQFF.

In this sample, this clone turned up once. This chain connects TRBV28 to TRBJ2-3; the match to TRBD2 covers 7 bases. The CDR3 totals 14 residues. V lost 2 bases, J lost 3 bases, and 2 bases stayed unmatched. Germline V gene data show CDR1 as MDHEN and CDR2 as SYDVKM. CDR3 sequence: CASSLGGSTDTQYF. The CDR3 DNA reads TGTGCCAGCAGTTTAGGCGGGAGTACAGATACGCAGTATTTT.

A single count supports this clone. The chain uses TRBV6-1 and TRBJ2-5; perhaps TRBD2 as D (6 bases). The CDR3 length is 14 residues. The germline V and J ends were trimmed by 2 bases and 4 bases, with 11 bases remaining between them. Germline CDR1 and CDR2: MNHNS and SASEGT. The CDR3 spells CASSELGGGETQYF. The DNA for the CDR3 is TGTGCCAGCAGTGAACTCGGGGGAGGAGAGACCCAGTACTTC.

The rearrangement uses TRBV11-3 and TRBJ2-5, with D tentatively TRBD1 (5 bases). There are 12 residues in the CDR3. Germline loops: CDR1 SGHNT, CDR2 YENEEA. Trimming cost V 3 bases and J 5 bases, with 7 bases left between them. The CDR3 loop reads CASSFQGETQYF. DNA for the CDR3: TGTGCCAGCAGCTTCCAGGGTGAGACCCAGTACTTC. Variable domain in full (rest from reference TRBV11-3 and TRBJ2-5): EAGVVQSPRYKIIEKKQPVAFWCNPISGHNTLYWYLQNLGQGPELLIRYENEEAVDDSQLPKDRFSAERLKGVDSTLKIQPAELGDSAVYLCASSFQGETQYFGPGTRLLVL.

V is TRBV28 and J is TRBJ2-2, with D possibly being TRBD2 (6 bases). The CDR3 totals 15 residues. The V gene lost 4 bases and the J gene lost 7 bases, with 16 bases spanning the gap. Germline V lookup: CDR1 MDHEN, CDR2 SYDVKM. The CDR3 DNA reads TGTGCCAGCAGTTCCCTGGGGCGGGAACACGGGGAGCTGTTTTTT. Its protein product is CASSSLGREHGELFF.

V usage is TRBV10-3 and J usage is TRBJ2-1; 8 bases align to TRBD2. CDR3 length equals 17 residues. V shed 10 bases and J 0 bases; nucleotides not matched to a gene: 14. CDR1 and CDR2 from the germline V gene are ENHRY and SYGVKD. The CDR3 sequence is CATGGGRGSSSYNEQFF. CDR3 DNA: TGTGCCACCGGGGGGGGGCGGGGGTCGAGCTCCTACAATGAGCAGTTCTTC.

This clone appeared once. This sequence joins TRBV5-4 and TRBJ2-1, with 12 positions matching TRBD2. With 4 bases clipped from V and 7 bases from J, the junction kept 6 bases outside the gene matches. CDR3 length equals 15 residues. Germline V lookup: CDR1 SGHNT, CDR2 YYREEE (reference sequence). The CDR3 sequence: CASSVRTSGKNEQFF. DNA for the CDR3: TGTGCCAGCAGCGTGAGGACTAGCGGGAAAAATGAGCAGTTCTTC.

The rearrangement links TRBV28 to TRBJ1-2; 7 nucleotides match TRBD1. The V segment lost 4 bases and the J segment 5 bases; nucleotides outside the gene matches: 4. This CDR3 contains 13 residues. Per germline, CDR1 MDHEN and CDR2 SYDVKM. The CDR3 DNA sequence: TGTGCCAGCAGTTCCGGGACAGCGTATGGCTACACCTTC. Amino acid sequence: CASSSGTAYGYTF.

The J gene is TRBJ2-3, the V gene TRBV6-5, with a weak D call TRBD2 (6 bases). The CDR3 length is 15 residues. V was clipped by 6 bases and J by 0 bases, with 13 bases between them. CDR1 is MNHEY and CDR2 is SVGAGI in the germline V gene. In nucleotides, the CDR3 is TGTGCCAGCAGCCGGGACTTCACTAGCACAGATACGCAGTATTTT. As protein: CASSRDFTSTDTQYF.

The CDR3 loop is CASSQGQGGHEQYF. The CDR3 nucleotides read TGCGCCAGCAGCCAAGGGCAGGGGGGTCACGAGCAGTACTTC. This chain joins TRBV4-1 and TRBJ2-7, with a weak D call TRBD1 (7 bases). This CDR3 has 14 residues. Trimming stripped 1 base from V and 5 bases from J, with 12 bases between. Looked up from germline, CDR1 is MGHRA and CDR2 is YSYEKL.

This clone was seen once. The chain links TRBV6-6 to TRBJ1-1; D perhaps matches TRBD1 (5 bases). The CDR3 covers 14 residues. Germline loops: CDR1 MNHNY, CDR2 SVGAGI (reference sequence). Trimming left V 2 bases short and J 4 bases short, with 11 bases between. The CDR3 DNA sequence: TGTGCCAGCAGTTACGAAGGGGCGGTCACTGAAGCTTTCTTT. Residues: CASSYEGAVTEAFF.

The chain employs TRBV10-3 and TRBJ2-2; a weak D match, TRBD2 (6 bases). CDR3 length: 17 residues. Trimming stripped 10 bases from V and 0 bases from J, with 21 bases between. The germline gives CDR1 ENHRY, CDR2 SYGVKD. The CDR3 nucleotides are TGTGCCACCCAAGGCTCAGCGGGCCCGACGAACACCGGGGAGCTGTTTTTT. Translated: CATQGSAGPTNTGELFF.

This chain connects TRBV15 to TRBJ2-7; TRBD2 might be the D (6 bases). Trimming cost V 0 bases and J 1 base, with 10 bases left between them. Germline V lookup: CDR1 LNHNV, CDR2 YYDKDF (reference sequence). This CDR3 contains 15 residues. CDR3 protein: CATSRDAGSSYEQYF. In nucleotides, the CDR3 is TGTGCCACCAGCAGAGATGCGGGGTCTTCCTACGAGCAGTACTTC.

The CDR3 reads CASSSYRVSTEAFF. CDR3 nucleotide sequence: TGTGCCAGCAGTTCCTACAGGGTGAGCACTGAAGCTTTCTTT. The chain couples TRBV27 to TRBJ1-1; a possible D gene is TRBD1 (6 bases). The ends were cut back, 4 bases at V and 4 bases at J, with 13 bases in the middle. The CDR3 runs 14 residues. The germline gives CDR1 MNHEY, CDR2 SMNVEV (reference sequence).

This chain connects TRBV7-8 to TRBJ1-2, with 7 nucleotides matching TRBD1. This CDR3 has 14 amino acids. Germline V CDR1 and CDR2: SGHVS, FQNEAQ. The V segment lost 5 bases and the J segment 8 bases; nucleotides outside the gene matches: 11. The CDR3 region has the DNA TGTGCCAGCAGCCCCCGGACAGGCGTCTCGGGCTACACCTTC. This codes for CASSPRTGVSGYTF.

This clone was detected only a few times. In DNA, the CDR3 is TGCAGCGTAGGGACAGGGGGCGGGGGTGTAGATACGCAGTATTTT. It yields the protein CSVGTGGGGVDTQYF. The chain links TRBV29-1 to TRBJ2-3; 12 bases are shared with TRBD1. Trimming at V came to 6 bases and at J to 5 bases, leaving 9 bases not matched to a gene. Germline assignment: CDR1 SQVTM and CDR2 ANQGSEA. The CDR3 loop spans 15 amino acids.

This clone showed up just a few times. V gene TRBV6-1 combines with J gene TRBJ1-1; tentative D call: TRBD1 (6 bases). The CDR3 covers 14 residues. Germline V gene sequence: CDR1 MNHNS, CDR2 SASEGT. Trimming removed 7 bases from V and 1 base from J, with 13 bases in between. CDR3 bases: TGTGCCAGCAAATTCACAGGGACGAACACTGAAGCTTTCTTT. This codes for CASKFTGTNTEAFF.

This clone appeared once. The chain has TRBV11-2 and TRBJ2-6; maybe TRBD1 (5 bases). This CDR3 region has 15 residues. Trimming stripped 7 bases from V and 1 base from J, with 11 bases between. Looked up from germline, CDR1 is SGHAT and CDR2 is FQNNGV. Here the CDR3 reads CASTEGVSGANVLTF. In DNA, the CDR3 is TGTGCCAGCACCGAAGGGGTATCTGGGGCCAACGTCCTGACTTTC.

The chain carries TRBV18 and TRBJ2-3; D is unclear. The CDR3 contains 11 residues. Germline assignment: CDR1 KGHSH and CDR2 LQKENI. The V end lost 3 bases, the J end lost 4 bases, and 2 bases lay between the germline ends. In DNA form, the CDR3 reads TGTGCCAGCTCACCCTCAGATACGCAGTATTTT. Translated, it gives CASSPSDTQYF.

The gene calls are TRBV11-2 and TRBJ2-1, with D tentatively TRBD1 (5 bases). Germline-derived CDR1 and CDR2 are SGHAT and FQNNGV. V dropped 6 bases and J dropped 0 bases, with 12 bases sitting between them. CDR3 length: 15 amino acids. The CDR3 nucleotides are TGTGCCAGCAGTGAAGGGGTACCCTCCTACAATGAGCAGTTCTTC. Encoded protein: CASSEGVPSYNEQFF. Together with reference TRBV11-2 and TRBJ2-1, the CDR3 gives the full variable domain: EAGVAQSPRYKIIEKRQSVAFWCNPISGHATLYWYQQILGQGPKLLIQFQNNGVVDDSQLPKDRFSAERLKGVDSTLKIQPAKLEDSAVYLCASSEGVPSYNEQFFGPGTRLTVL.

A remark on this clone: Relative to the germline gene, one junction end is altered; a read error may explain this. This rearrangement joins TRBV7-7 to TRBJ2-1; 15 nucleotides agree with TRBD2. Germline CDR1 reads SSHAT; CDR2 reads FNYEAQ (reference sequence). The CDR3 covers 16 residues. The CDR3 loop is CASSPSPGLAGGEQFF. The CDR3 nucleotides are TGTGCTAGCAGCCCCTCCCCGGGACTAGCGGGAGGTGAGCAGTTCTTC.

V usage is TRBV5-1 and J usage is TRBJ2-1; tentative D call: TRBD2 (6 bases). Trimming removed 4 bases at V and 9 bases at J, with 17 bases between. Germline V gene sequence: CDR1 SGHRS, CDR2 YFSETQ. The CDR3 loop spans 14 amino acids. This CDR3 is CASSPDWEAGEQFF. CDR3 in DNA: TGCGCCAGCAGCCCGGATTGGGAGGCGGGTGAGCAGTTCTTC.

This chain connects TRBV30 to TRBJ2-2, with a possible D match to TRBD2 (5 bases). Trimming took 0 bases from V and 8 from J, leaving 7 bases between them. CDR1 is GTSNPN, CDR2 SVGIG, per germline (reference sequence). This CDR3 is built from 12 residues. This CDR3 is CAWSVRVGELFF. CDR3 DNA sequence: TGTGCCTGGAGTGTGAGGGTAGGGGAGCTGTTTTTT.

This clone was counted once. CDR3 DNA: TGTGCCGGATCAGACGTGGGCAGCTCCTACGAGCAGTACTTC. Residues: CAGSDVGSSYEQYF. This chain connects TRBV6-1 to TRBJ2-7; D is ambiguous. Trimming cost V 11 bases and J 0 bases, with 17 bases left between them. Germline CDR1 and CDR2: MNHNS and SASEGT. The length of the CDR3 is 14 residues.

The rearrangement joins TRBV6-4 to TRBJ1-1; TRBD1 might be the D (6 bases). CDR1 is MRHNA and CDR2 is SNTAGT in the germline V gene. The CDR3 has 15 amino acids. V was trimmed by 0 bases and J by 5 bases, leaving 13 bases between them. Here the CDR3 reads CASSDSAGEKTEAFF. DNA for the CDR3: TGTGCCAGCAGTGACTCAGCAGGGGAGAAAACTGAAGCTTTCTTT.